What follows are 9 T cell receptor beta chains derived from one specimen sequenced in a study of T cell responses to AZD1222 COVID-19 vaccine. Sequencing was performed with immunoSEQ multiplex PCR; in TCRdb, only in-frame clones are kept and a portion is missing. There are about 78,000 clones in the sample; about 85% occur only once, and under 25% lies in the top ten. Sequenced here: peripheral blood, sampled on day 0 of AZD1222 vaccination. These receptors originate from an adult in good health.

The chain carries TRBV2 and TRBJ2-1, with 8 nucleotides matching TRBD2. This CDR3 comprises 13 residues. CDR1 SNHLY and CDR2 FYNNEI come from the germline V gene. V lost 7 bases to trimming and J lost 10 bases; unmatched junction nucleotides: 9. CDR3 sequence reads: CASKRGSLGEQFF. The CDR3 DNA follows: TGTGCCAGCAAGCGGGGGTCCCTAGGGGAGCAGTTCTTC.

The rearrangement uses TRBV7-9 and TRBJ1-1, with 9 nucleotides matching TRBD1. J gave up 4 bases and V 3 bases, and 6 bases lay outside the gene matches. The CDR3 has 15 residues. Germline CDR1 reads SEHNR; CDR2 reads FQNEAQ (reference sequence). The chain's CDR3 is CASSLGTGSATEAFF. The CDR3 nucleotides are TGTGCCAGCAGCTTGGGGACAGGGTCTGCCACTGAAGCTTTCTTT.

The chain is built from TRBV6-5 and TRBJ1-4, with D unclear. The V end lost 0 bases, the J end lost 3 bases, and 11 bases lay between the germline ends. This CDR3 spans 16 amino acids. From germline, CDR1 is MNHEY and CDR2 SVGAGI. The CDR3 DNA sequence: TGTGCCAGCAGTTACTCGAGGCGGTCGGCTAATGAAAAACTGTTTTTT. Amino acid sequence: CASSYSRRSANEKLFF.

The chain uses TRBV11-2 and TRBJ2-7; D possibly matches TRBD1 or TRBD2 (6 bases each). The CDR3 is 13 amino acids. V was clipped by 5 bases and J by 2 bases, with 10 bases between them. Germline lookup yields CDR1 SGHAT and CDR2 FQNNGV. The CDR3 reads CASSRRDTYEQYF. The CDR3 DNA sequence: TGTGCCAGCAGCCGGCGGGACACCTACGAGCAGTACTTC.

This clone was found a few times. This chain joins TRBV10-2 and TRBJ1-2; the match to TRBD1 covers 9 bases. The CDR3 has 14 amino acids. Germline CDR1 reads WSHSY; CDR2 reads SAAADI. V shed 7 bases and J 5 bases; nucleotides not matched to a gene: 8. The CDR3 nucleotides read TGCGCCAGCAAACCCGAGACAGGGGGTTATGGCTACACCTTC. Its translation: CASKPETGGYGYTF.

The chain is built from TRBV9 and TRBJ2-7; TRBD2 aligns across 8 bases. Germline CDR1 reads SGDLS; CDR2 reads YYNGEE. The ends lost 4 bases at V and 7 bases at J; junction bases unmatched: 13. The CDR3 covers 15 residues. The DNA of the CDR3 is TGTGCCAGCAGCATCGAGACTAGCGAGTTGGGGGAGCAGTACTTC. Its protein is CASSIETSELGEQYF.

This clone was seen only a few times. The chain couples TRBV5-8 to TRBJ2-5, with 7 bases that match TRBD2. V trimming: 5 bases; J trimming: 4 bases; junction bases outside the gene matches: 5. CDR1 is SGHTS and CDR2 is YDEGEE in the germline V gene. The CDR3 contains 13 residues. CDR3: CASRASGRETQYF. CDR3 DNA sequence: TGTGCCAGCAGGGCTAGCGGTCGAGAGACCCAGTACTTC.

The chain is built from TRBV21-1 and TRBJ1-6. TRBV21-1 is a pseudogene. The CDR3 loop spans 11 amino acids. CDR3 DNA: TGTGCCAGCAGGGACTATTCACCCCTCCACTTT. Amino acids: CASRDYSPLHF.

CDR3 amino acids: CASSLQWGRAGNEQFF. The CDR3 nucleotides are TGTGCCAGCTCACTCCAGTGGGGGAGGGCTGGCAATGAGCAGTTCTTC. The J gene is TRBJ2-1, the V gene TRBV18; 7 positions agree with TRBD2. Germline V gene sequence: CDR1 KGHSH, CDR2 LQKENI. Trimming at V came to 4 bases and at J to 6 bases, leaving 12 bases not matched to a gene. CDR3 length: 16 residues.